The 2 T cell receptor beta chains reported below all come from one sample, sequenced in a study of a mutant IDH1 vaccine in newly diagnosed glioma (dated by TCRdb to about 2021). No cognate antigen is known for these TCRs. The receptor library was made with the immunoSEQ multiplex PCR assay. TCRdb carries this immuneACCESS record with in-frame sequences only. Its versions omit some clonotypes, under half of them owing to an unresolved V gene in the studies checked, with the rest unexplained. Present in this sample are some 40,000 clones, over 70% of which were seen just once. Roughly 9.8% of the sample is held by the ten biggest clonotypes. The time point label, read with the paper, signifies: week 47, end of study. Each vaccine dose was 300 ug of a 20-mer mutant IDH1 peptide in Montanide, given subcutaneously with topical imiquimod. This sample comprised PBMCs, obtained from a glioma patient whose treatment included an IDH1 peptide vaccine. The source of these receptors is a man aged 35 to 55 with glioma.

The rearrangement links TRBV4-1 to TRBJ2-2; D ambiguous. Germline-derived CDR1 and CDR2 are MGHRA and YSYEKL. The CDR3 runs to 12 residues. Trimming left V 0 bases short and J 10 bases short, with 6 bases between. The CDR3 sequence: CASSQDGVELFF. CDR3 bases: TGCGCCAGCAGCCAAGATGGAGTGGAGCTGTTTTTT.

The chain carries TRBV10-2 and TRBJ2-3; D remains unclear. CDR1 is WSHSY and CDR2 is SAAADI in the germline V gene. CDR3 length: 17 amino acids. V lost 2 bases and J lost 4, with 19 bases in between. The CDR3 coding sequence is TGCGCCAGCAGTGAGCCCCCGGCGAGTCCTCGCCCAGATACGCAGTATTTT. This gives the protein CASSEPPASPRPDTQYF.